These T cell receptor beta chains were read from a single sample in a study of blood T cell repertoires in COVID-19. The repertoire was sequenced with immunoSEQ multiplex PCR; TCRdb's copy has only in-frame clones and lacks some. The table has about 230,000 clones, over 75% seen once; the top ten hold approximately 8.7%. Source material: peripheral blood. All receptors come from a woman older than 75 with acute or convalescent COVID-19. The CDR3 runs from the conserved cysteine through the conserved F or W. D genes are given only for firm matches.

J gene	V gene	D gene	CDR3 protein
TRBJ2-1	TRBV7-2	TRBD2	CASSLIRTGGTNEQFF
TRBJ2-4	TRBV4-1	TRBD2	CASSQGLAGGLAKNIQYF
TRBJ2-1	TRBV9	-	CASSPNTHADEQFF
TRBJ1-5	TRBV7-3	-	CASSLHGSGQPQHF
TRBJ2-2	TRBV7-2	-	CASSYGGYTGELFF
TRBJ2-3	TRBV7-6	TRBD2	CASSPGTSGVITDTQYF
TRBJ2-2	TRBV29-1	-	CSVAYGVGGELFF
TRBJ1-1	TRBV5-1	TRBD1	CASSSTGGVTEAFF
TRBJ2-7	TRBV28	TRBD2	CASSLFRTSGSYEQYF
TRBJ1-2	TRBV2	TRBD1	CASSVEGARLYGYTF
TRBJ2-7	TRBV29-1	TRBD2	CSVGDYDEQYF
TRBJ2-2	TRBV19	TRBD1	CALRTTGGTGELFF
TRBJ1-6	TRBV2	-	CASSPDASANSPLHF
TRBJ2-7	TRBV25-1	-	CASGQIHNPYEQYF
TRBJ2-7	TRBV5-8	TRBD1	CASTLGQGPKQYF
TRBJ1-2	TRBV2	TRBD1	CASIRTGGRDGYTF
TRBJ2-3	TRBV10-3	TRBD2	CAIKAGEGTDTQYF
TRBJ1-3	TRBV30	TRBD1	CAWNRDRALSGNTIYF
TRBJ2-3	TRBV12-3/TRBV12-4	TRBD1	CAGRDRGTDTQYF
TRBJ2-5	TRBV7-3	-	CASSLKPGWQETQYF
TRBJ1-2	TRBV4-1	-	CASSQGPRGGDGYTF
TRBJ2-2	TRBV19	TRBD2	CAGRDYNTGELFF
TRBJ2-2	TRBV11-2	-	CASSGRLAGELFF
TRBJ1-2	TRBV6-5	TRBD1	CASSFSDRGYGYTF
TRBJ1-5	TRBV23-1	-	CASSLTTLGGAVGNQPQHF
TRBJ1-1	TRBV29-1	-	CSVEKPGLMNTEAFF
TRBJ2-5	TRBV9	TRBD2	CASSPSGGLQETQYF
TRBJ1-5	TRBV7-8	-	CASSLAASNQPQHF
TRBJ2-1	TRBV19	TRBD2	CATAPSGSSYNEQFF
TRBJ2-1	TRBV29-1	-	CSVAPSSYNEQFF
TRBJ2-7	TRBV19	-	CATNRAIEDEQYF
TRBJ1-2	TRBV19	-	CASSLAQDDYGYTF
TRBJ2-3	TRBV19	TRBD2	CASSPGLALYPATQYF
TRBJ2-7	TRBV7-3	TRBD1	CASSLLSGGAQQYF
TRBJ2-7	TRBV6-6	TRBD1	CASSYSARDSSYEQYF
TRBJ1-1	TRBV11-3	-	CASSLGQTETEAFF
TRBJ1-5	TRBV5-5	TRBD1	CASSLVTGDQPQHF
TRBJ2-3	TRBV9	TRBD2	CASSLESGTSRTDTQYF
TRBJ1-6	TRBV7-2	TRBD1	CASSLDRVNSPLHF
TRBJ1-1	TRBV3-1/TRBV3-2	-	CASSQGEGYTEAFF
TRBJ1-1	TRBV30	TRBD1	CAWSDRGRNTEAFF
TRBJ2-3	TRBV11-3	TRBD2	CASSGRTSGDTDTQYF
TRBJ2-5	TRBV5-4	TRBD1	CASSLPPTGSTETQYF
TRBJ2-3	TRBV6-1	-	CASSEARGSVDTQYF
TRBJ2-1	TRBV19	TRBD2	CASSRIAGEVNEQFF
TRBJ1-1	TRBV5-1	-	CASRFERNTEAFF
TRBJ2-3	TRBV5-6	TRBD2	CASSLLFRRETDTQYF
TRBJ2-2	TRBV18	TRBD1	CASSPGTGTLLHGELFF
TRBJ1-2	TRBV4-2	TRBD1	CASSQSQTGGILNYGYTF
TRBJ2-3	TRBV2	TRBD1	CASSGGQRNTDTQYF
TRBJ1-2	TRBV7-9	-	CASSLGDGDYGYTF
TRBJ2-1	TRBV28	TRBD1	CASSLLQGDLGNEQFF
TRBJ2-7	TRBV5-8	TRBD1	CASTPGQGASYEQYF